This T cell receptor beta chain originates from a study of shared clonotypes between healthy human individuals. On this clone: Antigen: not known.

The study's findings and limits: Naive subsets typically showed greater estimated richness than memory subsets.

Terminally differentiated effector memory CD45RA+ cells were excluded by CCR7 positive selection of CD45RO-negative cells. Everyone who donated was a Caucasian adult who lived in Nashville, Tennessee. Unmatched junction bases numbered 3, after V lost 1 base and J lost 1 base. The germline V gene encodes CDR1 SEHNR and CDR2 FQNEAQ (reference sequence). The CDR3 consists of 18 residues. For every subset, genomic DNA was evenly distributed across several immunoSEQ plates. The method was immunoSEQ multiplex PCR; TCRdb's version includes in-frame clones alone and lacks a portion of them. The sample holds more than 2 million clones, approximately 95% seen once.

The sample consisted of naive CD8+ T cells sorted from blood. This chain joins TRBV7-9 and TRBJ2-6, with 11 bases identical to TRBD1. The receptor's source is a man aged 18 to 29 in good health. The CDR3 DNA sequence: TGTGCCAGCAGCTTAGAGGACAGGGGGCTTTCTGGGGCCAACGTCCTGACTTTC. Translation: CASSLEDRGLSGANVLTF. The full variable domain, in which reference TRBV7-9 and TRBJ2-6 provide the parts outside the CDR3, is DTGVSQNPRHKITKRGQNVTFRCDPISEHNRLYWYRQTLGQGPEFLTYFQNEAQLEKSRLLSDRFSAERPKGSFSTLEIQRTEQGDSAMYLCASSLEDRGLSGANVLTFGAGSRLTVL.